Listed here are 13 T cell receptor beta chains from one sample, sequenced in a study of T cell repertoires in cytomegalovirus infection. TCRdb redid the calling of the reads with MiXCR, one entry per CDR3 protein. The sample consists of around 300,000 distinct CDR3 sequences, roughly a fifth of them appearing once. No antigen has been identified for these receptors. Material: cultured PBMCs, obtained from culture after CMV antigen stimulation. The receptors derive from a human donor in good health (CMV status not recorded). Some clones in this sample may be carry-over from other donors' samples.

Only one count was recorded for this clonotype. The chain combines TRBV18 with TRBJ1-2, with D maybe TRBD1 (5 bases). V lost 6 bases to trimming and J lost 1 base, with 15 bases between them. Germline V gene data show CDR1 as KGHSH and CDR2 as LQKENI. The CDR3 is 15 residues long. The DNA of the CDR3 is TGTGCCAGCTCCTCTTCCGCGACAGTTAACTATGGCTACACCTTC. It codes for CASSSSATVNYGYTF. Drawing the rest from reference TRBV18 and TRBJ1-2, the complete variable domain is NAGVMQNPRHLVRRRGQEARLRCSPMKGHSHVYWYRQLPEEGLKFMVYLQKENIIDESGMPKERFSAEFPKEGPSILRIQQVVRGDSAAYFCASSSSATVNYGYTFGSGTRLTVV.

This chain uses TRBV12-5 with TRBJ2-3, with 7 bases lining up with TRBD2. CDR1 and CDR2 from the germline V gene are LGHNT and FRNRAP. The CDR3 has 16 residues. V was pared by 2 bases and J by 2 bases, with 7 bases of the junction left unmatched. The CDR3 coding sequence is TGTGCTAGTGGTTTGTCCCAGCTAGCGGCCACAGATACGCAGTATTTT. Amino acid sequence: CASGLSQLAATDTQYF.

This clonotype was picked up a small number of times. The chain's CDR3 is CASGKGDRNSPLHF. The DNA for the CDR3 is TGTGCCAGCGGAAAGGGGGACAGAAATTCACCCCTCCACTTT. The chain joins TRBV11-1 to TRBJ1-6; 7 bases fit TRBD1. V lost 8 bases to trimming and J lost 7 bases; unmatched junction nucleotides: 8. This CDR3 comprises 14 residues. From germline, CDR1 is SGHAT and CDR2 FQDESV (reference sequence).

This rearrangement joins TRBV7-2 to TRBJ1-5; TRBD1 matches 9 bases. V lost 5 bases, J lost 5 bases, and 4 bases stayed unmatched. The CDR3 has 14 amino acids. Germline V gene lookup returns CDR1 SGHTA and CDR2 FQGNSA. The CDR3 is CASSAGQGYQPQHF. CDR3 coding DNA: TGTGCCAGCAGCGCGGGACAGGGCTATCAGCCCCAGCATTTT.

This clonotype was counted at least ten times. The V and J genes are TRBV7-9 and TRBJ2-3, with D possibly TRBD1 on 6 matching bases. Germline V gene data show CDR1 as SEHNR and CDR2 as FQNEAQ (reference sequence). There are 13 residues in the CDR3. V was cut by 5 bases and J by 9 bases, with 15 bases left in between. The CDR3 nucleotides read TGTGCCAGCAGCCCTATGGGGACACCAACGCAGTATTTT. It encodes CASSPMGTPTQYF. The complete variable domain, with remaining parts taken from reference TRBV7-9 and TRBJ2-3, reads DTGVSQNPRHKITKRGQNVTFRCDPISEHNRLYWYRQTLGQGPEFLTYFQNEAQLEKSRLLSDRFSAERPKGSFSTLEIQRTEQGDSAMYLCASSPMGTPTQYFGPGTRLTVL.

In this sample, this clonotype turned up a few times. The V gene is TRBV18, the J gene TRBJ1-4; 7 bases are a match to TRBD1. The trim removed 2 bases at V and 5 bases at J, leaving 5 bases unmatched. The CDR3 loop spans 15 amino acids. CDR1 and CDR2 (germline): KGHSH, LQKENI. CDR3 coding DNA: TGTGCCAGCTCACCAGGTCGAGGGGGCAATGAAAAACTGTTTTTT. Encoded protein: CASSPGRGGNEKLFF.

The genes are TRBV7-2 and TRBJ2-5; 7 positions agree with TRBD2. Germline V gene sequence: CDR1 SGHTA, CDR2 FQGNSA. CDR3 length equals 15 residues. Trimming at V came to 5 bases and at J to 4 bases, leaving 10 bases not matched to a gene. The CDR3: CASSPLGPGGETQYF. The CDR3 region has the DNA TGTGCCAGCAGCCCCCTGGGCCCGGGGGGAGAGACCCAGTACTTC.

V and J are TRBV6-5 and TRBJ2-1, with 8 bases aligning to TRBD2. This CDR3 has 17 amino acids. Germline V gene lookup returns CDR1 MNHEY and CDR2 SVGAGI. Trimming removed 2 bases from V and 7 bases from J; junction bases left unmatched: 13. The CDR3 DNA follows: TGTGCCAGCAGTTACGACCTAGCGGGCACATCTGGGAATGAGCAGTTCTTC. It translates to CASSYDLAGTSGNEQFF.

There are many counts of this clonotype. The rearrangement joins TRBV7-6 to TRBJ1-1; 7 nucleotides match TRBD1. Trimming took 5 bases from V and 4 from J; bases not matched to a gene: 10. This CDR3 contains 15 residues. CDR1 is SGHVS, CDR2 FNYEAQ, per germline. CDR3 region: CASSRRQGGSTEAFF. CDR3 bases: TGTGCCAGCAGCCGTAGACAGGGTGGATCCACTGAAGCTTTCTTT. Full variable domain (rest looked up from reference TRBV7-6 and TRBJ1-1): GAGVSQSPRYKVTKRGQDVALRCDPISGHVSLYWYRQALGQGPEFLTYFNYEAQQDKSGLPNDRFSAERPEGSISTLTIQRTEQRDSAMYRCASSRRQGGSTEAFFGQGTRLTVV.

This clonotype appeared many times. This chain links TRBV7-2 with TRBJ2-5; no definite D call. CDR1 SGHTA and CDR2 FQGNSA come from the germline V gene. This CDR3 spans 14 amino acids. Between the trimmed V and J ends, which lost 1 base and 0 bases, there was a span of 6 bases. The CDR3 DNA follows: TGTGCCAGCAGCTTAGGGCAGCACCAAGAGACCCAGTACTTC. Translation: CASSLGQHQETQYF. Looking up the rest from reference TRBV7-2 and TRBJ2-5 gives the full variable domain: GAGVSQSPSNKVTEKGKDVELRCDPISGHTALYWYRQSLGQGLEFLIYFQGNSAPDKSGLPSDRFSAERTGGSVSTLTIQRTQQEDSAVYLCASSLGQHQETQYFGPGTRLLVL.

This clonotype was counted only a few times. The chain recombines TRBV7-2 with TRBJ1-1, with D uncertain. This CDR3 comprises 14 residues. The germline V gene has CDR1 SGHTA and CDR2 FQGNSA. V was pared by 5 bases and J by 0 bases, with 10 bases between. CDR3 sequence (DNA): TGTGCCAGCAGCGGAGCAGGCGTGAACACTGAAGCTTTCTTT. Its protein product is CASSGAGVNTEAFF.

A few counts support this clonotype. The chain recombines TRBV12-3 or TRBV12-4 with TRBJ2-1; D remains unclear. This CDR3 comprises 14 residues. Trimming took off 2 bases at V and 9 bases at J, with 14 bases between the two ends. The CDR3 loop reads CASSLMADFREQFF. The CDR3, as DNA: TGTGCCAGCAGTTTAATGGCAGATTTTCGTGAGCAGTTCTTC.

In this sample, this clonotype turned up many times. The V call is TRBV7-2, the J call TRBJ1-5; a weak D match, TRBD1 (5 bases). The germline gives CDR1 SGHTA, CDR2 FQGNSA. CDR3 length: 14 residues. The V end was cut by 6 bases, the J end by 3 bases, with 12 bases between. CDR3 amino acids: CASSPGITNQPQHF. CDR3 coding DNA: TGTGCCAGCAGTCCAGGGATCACCAATCAGCCCCAGCATTTT.